This T cell receptor beta chain is from a study of blood T cell repertoires in COVID-19. Study overall: Samples taken during acute and convalescent COVID-19 were collected in the United States, Italy and Spain. Nucleic acid was either cDNA or gDNA, and it came from T cells, B-cell-depleted T cells, or PBMCs.

This CDR3 is built from 11 residues. The germline V and J ends were trimmed by 6 bases and 7 bases, with 12 bases remaining between them. Germline-derived CDR1 and CDR2 are DFQATT and SNEGSKA (reference sequence). Authors' processing steps: Reference gene primer amplification in the assay estimated nucleated cell counts. Produced via immunoSEQ multiplex PCR; TCRdb's table is partial and in-frame only. V, J and clone size were drawn from that table, and D and trimming were deduced from the DNA. The sample carries 150,000 to 170,000 clones, approximately 73% recorded once. The sample consisted of peripheral blood. The chain recombines TRBV20-1 with TRBJ2-5, with TRBD2 as a possible D gene (5 bases). This TCR derives from an elderly woman with acute or convalescent COVID-19. DNA of the CDR3: TGCAGTGCCGGAGGCCGGGGGACCCAGTACTTC. Its translation is CSAGGRGTQYF.